One sample yielded the 30 T cell receptor beta chains listed below, sequenced in a study of neoadjuvant anti-PD-1 for oral cavity cancer. Libraries were prepared by immunoSEQ multiplex PCR; TCRdb keeps only in-frame clonotypes and omits some of them. The sample has around 13,000 clones, 70% to 80% seen once. Time point denoted: after neoadjuvant nivolumab, at surgical resection. Sample: PBMCs, taken after nivolumab (anti-PD-1) treatment. The receptors stem from a person aged 40-85 years with oral cavity squamous cell carcinoma.

The gene calls are TRBV11-2 and TRBJ1-3, with D hard to call. Germline loops: CDR1 SGHAT, CDR2 FQNNGV. There are 15 residues in the CDR3. Trimming left V 5 bases short and J 1 base short, with 12 bases between. The CDR3 protein is CASSPRGLSGNTIYF. CDR3 nucleotides: TGTGCCAGCAGCCCCCGTGGACTATCTGGAAACACCATATATTTT.

This clone was counted a few times. The rearrangement links TRBV7-3 to TRBJ2-7; weak D call: TRBD1 (6 bases). Per germline, CDR1 SGHTA and CDR2 FQGTGA. The V gene lost 5 bases and the J gene lost 6 bases, with 14 bases spanning the gap. CDR3 size: 13 residues. The CDR3 protein is CASSLMGAGEQYF. The CDR3 bases are TGTGCCAGCAGCCTGATGGGGGCTGGCGAGCAGTACTTC. The full variable domain, completed using reference TRBV7-3 and TRBJ2-7, is GAGVSQTPSNKVTEKGKYVELRCDPISGHTALYWYRQSLGQGPEFLIYFQGTGAADDSGLPNDRFFAVRPEGSVSTLKIQRTERGDSAVYLCASSLMGAGEQYFGPGTRLTVT.

The rearrangement uses TRBV7-2 and TRBJ2-7; 8 bases match TRBD2. The trim removed 5 bases at V and 3 bases at J, leaving 6 bases unmatched. Germline assignment: CDR1 SGHTA and CDR2 FQGNSA. There are 14 residues in the CDR3. The CDR3 DNA reads TGTGCCAGCAGCCCCGGGAGGGGCAACTACGAGCAGTACTTC. It encodes CASSPGRGNYEQYF.

J is TRBJ2-2 and V is TRBV9; TRBD2 aligns across 8 bases. CDR1 and CDR2 (germline): SGDLS, YYNGEE. With 1 base clipped from V and 7 bases from J, the junction kept 3 bases outside the gene matches. This CDR3 is built from 14 residues. Here the CDR3 reads CASSVQSGGGELFF. The CDR3, as DNA: TGTGCCAGCAGCGTACAGAGCGGGGGCGGGGAGCTGTTTTTT.

This clone turned up a few times. The V call is TRBV4-1, the J call TRBJ2-7; no firm D call. This CDR3 has 16 residues. Trimming took 4 bases from V and 0 from J, leaving 16 bases between them. Germline V lookup: CDR1 MGHRA, CDR2 YSYEKL. The CDR3 nucleotides read TGCGCCAGCAGCCCCCGCCCCTACAGAGCCTCCTACGAGCAGTACTTC. This gives the protein CASSPRPYRASYEQYF.

This chain joins TRBV27 and TRBJ1-5; 9 bases are a match to TRBD1. The CDR3 runs to 15 residues. Germline V CDR1 and CDR2: MNHEY, SMNVEV (reference sequence). Germline trimming cut 8 bases from V and 6 bases from J; bases unmatched to any gene: 11. In DNA form, the CDR3 reads TGTGCCAGCCGTCCCAGGGGACAGGGTGTTCAGCCCCAGCATTTT. It codes for CASRPRGQGVQPQHF.

This clone was seen a handful of times. J is TRBJ1-1 and V is TRBV11-2, with TRBD1 matching 7 bases. V shed 5 bases and J 8 bases; nucleotides not matched to a gene: 11. The germline CDR1 and CDR2 sequences are SGHAT and FQNNGV. CDR3 length equals 14 residues. The CDR3 protein is CASSRTGFRVEAFF. The CDR3 DNA reads as TGTGCCAGCAGCAGGACAGGCTTCAGGGTGGAAGCTTTCTTT.

This clone has just a few counts. The CDR3 coding sequence is TGTGCTAGTGGTCATGGGACAGGGTCCGGCGGGGAGCTGTTTTTT. The encoded protein is CASGHGTGSGGELFF. The chain links TRBV12-5 to TRBJ2-2; 9 bases fit TRBD1. CDR3 length: 15 residues. In germline, CDR1 is LGHNT, CDR2 FRNRAP. Losses at the gene ends were 5 bases for V and 7 bases for J; bases not matched to a gene: 8. The whole variable domain, filled in from reference TRBV12-5 and TRBJ2-2, reads DARVTQTPRHKVTEMGQEVTMRCQPILGHNTVFWYRQTMMQGLELLAYFRNRAPLDDSGMPKDRFSAEMPDATLATLKIQPSEPRDSAVYFCASGHGTGSGGELFFGEGSRLTVL.

This clone was counted between two and nine times. The chain is built from TRBV18 and TRBJ1-5; D remains unclear. In germline, CDR1 is KGHSH, CDR2 LQKENI. The V gene lost 3 bases and the J gene lost 3 bases, with 9 bases spanning the gap. This CDR3 is 14 amino acids long. The CDR3 region is CASSPQTDNQPQHF. The CDR3 bases are TGTGCCAGCTCACCGCAGACTGACAATCAGCCCCAGCATTTT.

The gene calls are TRBV7-8 and TRBJ1-4; 10 positions agree with TRBD1. V dropped 3 bases and J dropped 11; count of bases not matched to a gene: 0. The germline gives CDR1 SGHVS, CDR2 FQNEAQ. The CDR3 totals 12 residues. CDR3 coding DNA: TGTGCCAGCAGCTTGGACAGGGGGAAACTGTTTTTT. It specifies CASSLDRGKLFF.

This chain joins TRBV6-6 and TRBJ1-3; 8 positions agree with TRBD1. The CDR3 covers 14 residues. Losses at the gene ends were 7 bases for V and 2 bases for J; bases not matched to a gene: 4. CDR1 is MNHNY, CDR2 SVGAGI, per germline (reference sequence). The CDR3 DNA reads TGTGCCAGCACGACAGGGGAAACTGGAAACACCATATATTTT. Translation gives CASTTGETGNTIYF.

J is TRBJ2-4 and V is TRBV28, with D perhaps matching TRBD2 (7 bases). The CDR3 is 15 residues long. V lost 6 bases and J lost 6, with 18 bases in between. Germline V gene sequence: CDR1 MDHEN, CDR2 SYDVKM. For the CDR3, the DNA is TGTGCCAGCAGCCCTGAGGGGCGGGGGCGAAACATTCAGTACTTC. Its protein product is CASSPEGRGRNIQYF.

V is TRBV30 and J is TRBJ1-4, with D hard to call. The CDR3 length is 14 residues. The V end lost 1 base, the J end lost 4 bases, and 10 bases lay between the germline ends. Germline CDR1 is GTSNPN and CDR2 is SVGIG (reference sequence). The CDR3 sequence: CAWSGAPFNEKLFF. For the CDR3, the DNA is TGTGCCTGGAGTGGGGCCCCCTTTAATGAAAAACTGTTTTTT.

The genes are TRBV7-9 and TRBJ2-5, with TRBD2 matching over 7 bases. The length of the CDR3 is 16 residues. With 4 bases clipped from V and 4 bases from J, the junction kept 12 bases outside the gene matches. CDR1 and CDR2 from the germline V gene are SEHNR and FQNEAQ (reference sequence). In DNA form, the CDR3 reads TGTGCCAGCAGCTCCCTCTCCGGGGGGAGTGGAGAGACCCAGTACTTC. Translated, it gives CASSSLSGGSGETQYF.

The chain employs TRBV4-1 and TRBJ1-3; perhaps TRBD1 as D (5 bases). Germline CDR1 reads MGHRA; CDR2 reads YSYEKL. The CDR3 length is 17 residues. The V and J ends lost 2 bases and 4 bases respectively, with 18 bases between them. The CDR3, as DNA: TGCGCCAGCAGCCAAAAGGGGTGGGCAGTTAGAGGAAACACCATATATTTT. This translates into CASSQKGWAVRGNTIYF.

The chain has TRBV25-1 and TRBJ1-2; 7 bases map to TRBD1. V gave up 3 bases and J gave up 7 bases; unmatched junction bases: 5. Germline V CDR1 and CDR2: MGHDK, SYGVNS. CDR3 length: 13 residues. CDR3 region: CASSDRGLVGYTF. The CDR3 DNA reads TGTGCCAGCAGTGACAGGGGGTTGGTTGGCTACACCTTC.

The chain carries TRBV27 and TRBJ2-3; D is uncertain. The germline CDR1 and CDR2 sequences are MNHEY and SMNVEV (reference sequence). Trimming left V 6 bases short and J 2 bases short, with 12 bases between. This CDR3 is 14 amino acids long. CDR3 coding DNA: TGTGCCAGCAGAGAATCGTGGGACACAGATACGCAGTATTTT. This sequence encodes CASRESWDTDTQYF.

The V gene is TRBV2, the J gene TRBJ1-2; weak D call: TRBD1 (6 bases). The CDR3 runs 12 residues. Per germline, CDR1 SNHLY and CDR2 FYNNEI. With 6 bases removed from V and 13 bases from J, the gap between germline ends came to 18 bases. The CDR3 sequence is CASRGPGHPLTF. For the CDR3, the DNA is TGTGCCAGCAGAGGGCCGGGACATCCTCTCACCTTC.

The V gene is TRBV10-3, the J gene TRBJ2-1, with D maybe TRBD2 (6 bases). The CDR3 is made up of 12 amino acids. Germline loops: CDR1 ENHRY, CDR2 SYGVKD. V lost 5 bases and J lost 7, with 9 bases in between. CDR3 nucleotide sequence: TGTGCCATCAGTTGGAGCGGGAATGAGCAGTTCTTC. Amino acid sequence: CAISWSGNEQFF.

The chain carries TRBV25-1 and TRBJ2-7; no clear D. V was pared by 1 base and J by 3 bases, with 7 bases between. There are 13 residues in the CDR3. CDR1 MGHDK and CDR2 SYGVNS come from the germline V gene. The CDR3 sequence is CASSESAVYEQYF. Here the CDR3 DNA reads TGTGCCAGCAGTGAATCGGCGGTCTACGAGCAGTACTTC.

This clone came up once. The chain is built from TRBV6-1 and TRBJ2-3, with 8 bases aligning to TRBD2. Germline CDR1 is MNHNS and CDR2 is SASEGT. The trim removed 1 base at V and 0 bases at J, leaving 3 bases unmatched. The CDR3 totals 16 residues. CDR3 sequence reads: CASSEVASGSTDTQYF. The CDR3 region has the DNA TGTGCCAGCAGTGAAGTGGCTAGCGGGAGCACAGATACGCAGTATTTT.

The rearrangement links TRBV27 to TRBJ1-3; D gene ambiguous. The CDR3 covers 12 residues. Germline loops: CDR1 MNHEY, CDR2 SMNVEV (reference sequence). The V end was cut by 3 bases, the J end by 4 bases, with 4 bases between. As DNA, the CDR3 is TGTGCCAGCAGTTTCGGAGGAAACACCATATATTTT. Translation gives CASSFGGNTIYF.

The V call is TRBV19, the J call TRBJ1-5; 8 bases fit TRBD1. The J segment lost 3 bases and the V segment lost 9 bases, leaving 10 bases of the junction unmatched. CDR3 size: 15 residues. CDR1 is LNHDA, CDR2 SQIVND, per germline (reference sequence). The CDR3 coding sequence is TGTGCCAGCCAAACCCCGGGACAGGACAATCAGCCCCAGCATTTT. Residues: CASQTPGQDNQPQHF.

This chain uses TRBV5-6 with TRBJ2-2; possibly TRBD1 for D (6 bases). The CDR3 sequence is 13 residues long. V was clipped by 5 bases and J by 4 bases, with 9 bases between them. Germline V CDR1 and CDR2: SGHDT, YYEEEE. Written as DNA, the CDR3 is TGTGCCAGCAGTACAGGGCTCACCGGGGAGCTGTTTTTT. This gives the protein CASSTGLTGELFF. The whole variable domain, remainder taken from reference TRBV5-6 and TRBJ2-2, is DAGVTQSPTHLIKTRGQQVTLRCSPKSGHDTVSWYQQALGQGPQFIFQYYEEEERQRGNFPDRFSGHQFPNYSSELNVNALLLGDSALYLCASSTGLTGELFFGEGSRLTVL.

The rearrangement joins TRBV6-4 to TRBJ2-3, with 7 bases lining up with TRBD1. Trimming removed 6 bases from V and 2 bases from J; junction bases left unmatched: 5. CDR3 length equals 14 residues. In germline, CDR1 is MRHNA, CDR2 SNTAGT. CDR3 in DNA: TGTGCCAGCAGCGATAGGGGGCTCACAGATACGCAGTATTTT. This codes for CASSDRGLTDTQYF.

The genes are TRBV7-9 and TRBJ2-3; TRBD2 matches at 7 bases. The germline gives CDR1 SEHNR, CDR2 FQNEAQ (reference sequence). Germline trimming cut 1 base from V and 4 bases from J; bases unmatched to any gene: 5. This CDR3 is built from 15 residues. The CDR3, as DNA: TGTGCCAGCAGCTTAGGTGGGCTAGCGGCAGATACGCAGTATTTT. Protein product: CASSLGGLAADTQYF.

This clone has only a few counts. This chain uses TRBV30 with TRBJ1-5, with a tentative D call TRBD1 (5 bases). The germline CDR1 and CDR2 sequences are GTSNPN and SVGIG (reference sequence). With 0 bases removed from V and 6 bases from J, the gap between germline ends came to 15 bases. This CDR3 is built from 15 residues. CDR3 sequence: CAWSVRRQGGQPQHF. For the CDR3, the DNA is TGTGCCTGGAGTGTACGCAGGCAGGGAGGTCAGCCCCAGCATTTT.

The chain has TRBV6-4 and TRBJ1-5, with 7 positions matching TRBD1. The CDR3 is 15 amino acids. Germline values: CDR1 MRHNA, CDR2 SNTAGT. V was clipped by 2 bases and J by 6 bases; unmatched bases: 7. The CDR3 loop reads CASSDRGRRCQPQHF. CDR3 DNA sequence: TGTGCCAGCAGTGACAGGGGGCGGAGGTGTCAGCCCCAGCATTTT.

This clone was observed a single time. This chain connects TRBV29-1 to TRBJ2-1; TRBD1 might be the D (5 bases). In germline, CDR1 is SQVTM, CDR2 ANQGSEA. This CDR3 is 12 amino acids long. V was cut by 1 base and J by 7 bases, with 8 bases left in between. In nucleotides, the CDR3 is TGCAGCGTTGAAGGACAGTCTAATGAGCAGTTCTTC. Amino acids: CSVEGQSNEQFF.

The V call is TRBV5-1, the J call TRBJ2-7; no firm D call. Trimming removed 0 bases from V and 4 bases from J, with 5 bases in between. Germline V gene lookup returns CDR1 SGHRS and CDR2 YFSETQ. The CDR3 contains 12 residues. CDR3 bases: TGCGCCAGCAGCTTGGTTGCTTACGAGCAGTACTTC. Its protein product is CASSLVAYEQYF.